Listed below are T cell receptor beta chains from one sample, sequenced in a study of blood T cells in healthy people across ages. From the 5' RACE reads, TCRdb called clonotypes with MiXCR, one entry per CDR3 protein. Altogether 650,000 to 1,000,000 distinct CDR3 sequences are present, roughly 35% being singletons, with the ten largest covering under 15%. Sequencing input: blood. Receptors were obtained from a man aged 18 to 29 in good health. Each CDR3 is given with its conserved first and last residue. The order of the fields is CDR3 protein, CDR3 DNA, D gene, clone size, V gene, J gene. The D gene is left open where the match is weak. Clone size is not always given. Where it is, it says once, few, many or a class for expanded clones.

CSAHGGGKWTEAFF	TGCAGTGCTCATGGGGGGGGAAAGTGGACTGAAGCTTTCTTT	-	-	TRBV20-1	TRBJ1-1
CASSLALAPDTQYF	TGTGCCAGCAGCTTAGCCCTAGCTCCAGATACGCAGTATTTT	-	many	TRBV7-2	TRBJ2-3
CASSPGQGSGYGYTF	TGCGCCAGCAGCCCTGGACAGGGAAGTGGCTATGGCTACACCTTC	TRBD1	-	TRBV4-3	TRBJ1-2
CASSEDGVSTDTQYF	TGTGCCAGCAGTGAAGACGGGGTGAGCACAGATACGCAGTATTTT	-	-	TRBV6-1	TRBJ2-3
CASSLDEEVTDTQYF	TGTGCCAGCAGCTTGGACGAGGAGGTCACAGATACGCAGTATTTT	-	few	TRBV5-5	TRBJ2-3
CASTTRVTEAFF	TGTGCCAGCACCACACGGGTCACTGAAGCTTTCTTT	-	-	TRBV7-2	TRBJ1-1
CASSLTSKRGGSGYTF	TGTGCCAGCAGCCTTACCTCGAAAAGGGGAGGGAGTGGCTACACCTTC	-	-	TRBV7-8	TRBJ1-2
CASSQDKLAGAGDTQYF	TGCGCCAGCAGCCAAGATAAACTAGCGGGGGCCGGAGATACGCAGTATTTT	TRBD2	few	TRBV4-3	TRBJ2-3
CASSTSGGSFRYGYTF	TGTGCCAGCAGTACCTCAGGGGGCTCTTTTAGATATGGCTACACCTTC	TRBD1	-	TRBV12-3/TRBV12-4	TRBJ1-2
CAWSGGGSGTQYF	TGTGCCTGGAGTGGCGGGGGCTCTGGGACCCAGTACTTC	-	-	TRBV30	TRBJ2-5
CASRGQGVKTQYF	TGTGCCAGCAGGGGACAGGGGGTAAAGACCCAGTACTTC	TRBD1	many	TRBV12-3/TRBV12-4	TRBJ2-5
CASSQGGGTRNEQFF	TGTGCCAGCTCCCAAGGGGGTGGGACCCGCAATGAGCAGTTCTTC	-	many	TRBV18	TRBJ2-1
CASSDTGDTGELFF	TGTGCCAGCAGTGACACAGGGGACACCGGGGAGCTGTTTTTT	TRBD1	once	TRBV6-4	TRBJ2-2
CASGRDRISGHNEQFF	TGTGCTAGTGGACGGGACCGGATAAGTGGGCACAATGAGCAGTTCTTC	-	-	TRBV12-5	TRBJ2-1
CASGKRLGSSYEQYF	TGTGCCAGCGGCAAACGCCTCGGGAGCTCCTACGAGCAGTACTTC	-	-	TRBV12-3/TRBV12-4	TRBJ2-7
CASSLGMLAGVSDTQYF	TGCGCCAGCAGCTTGGGAATGCTAGCGGGAGTTTCAGATACGCAGTATTTT	TRBD2	-	TRBV5-1	TRBJ2-3
CASRSSGGAGEQYF	TGTGCCAGCAGATCTAGCGGGGGGGCCGGCGAGCAGTACTTC	TRBD2	-	TRBV7-2	TRBJ2-7
CASSQGVGYLNTEAFF	TGCGCCAGCAGCCAAGGAGTCGGGTACCTGAACACTGAAGCTTTCTTT	-	few	TRBV4-1	TRBJ1-1
CASSRNSATNEKLFF	TGTGCCAGTAGCAGGAACAGCGCAACTAATGAAAAACTGTTTTTT	-	-	TRBV19	TRBJ1-4
CASSFGPGTYGYTF	TGTGCCAGCAGTTTCGGCCCGGGGACCTATGGCTACACCTTC	-	-	TRBV12-3/TRBV12-4	TRBJ1-2
CASRDPQSNTEAFF	TGTGCCAGCAGGGACCCGCAATCGAACACTGAAGCTTTCTTT	-	few	TRBV12-3/TRBV12-4	TRBJ1-1
CASSEDRGSEQFF	TGTGCCAGCAGCGAGGACAGGGGTAGTGAGCAGTTCTTC	TRBD1	-	TRBV5-5	TRBJ2-1
CAISESGTPDYGYTF	TGTGCCATCAGTGAATCCGGGACACCCGACTATGGCTACACCTTC	-	-	TRBV10-3	TRBJ1-2
CSARGTYKKNIQYF	TGCAGTGCTAGGGGAACGTATAAGAAAAACATTCAGTACTTC	-	-	TRBV20-1	TRBJ2-4
CSARDPRGYTDTQYF	TGCAGTGCTAGAGATCCTAGGGGGTATACAGATACGCAGTATTTT	-	many	TRBV20-1	TRBJ2-3
CASSSLIGGSYNEQYF	TGTGCCAGCAGCTCCCTAATCGGGGGCTCCTACAATGAGCAGTACTTC	-	-	TRBV6-2/TRBV6-3	TRBJ2-7
CASTTIGLPPYEQYF	TGTGCCAGCACGACGATTGGACTTCCGCCCTACGAGCAGTACTTC	-	-	TRBV9	TRBJ2-7
CASSQEEWRQPQHF	TGCGCCAGCAGCCAAGAGGAGTGGAGGCAGCCCCAGCATTTT	-	few	TRBV4-3	TRBJ1-5
CASSLVGLLDGDEQFF	TGTGCCAGCAGCTTAGTTGGCCTGCTGGACGGCGATGAGCAGTTCTTC	-	few	TRBV7-9	TRBJ2-1
CSAFTTGTYNSPLHF	TGCAGTGCCTTCACGACAGGGACCTATAATTCACCCCTCCACTTT	TRBD1	-	TRBV20-1	TRBJ1-6
CASSLAGREELYQETQYF	TGTGCCAGCAGCTTAGCGGGGCGGGAGGAACTGTACCAAGAGACCCAGTACTTC	TRBD2	-	TRBV7-2	TRBJ2-5
CSVDPGGTDEQYF	TGCAGCGTCGACCCCGGCGGGACCGACGAGCAGTACTTC	-	-	TRBV29-1	TRBJ2-7
CASSQITDSPLHF	TGCGCCAGCAGCCAAATAACGGATTCACCCCTCCACTTT	-	few	TRBV4-1	TRBJ1-6
CSAQEPSGGSEQFF	TGCAGTGCCCAAGAGCCTAGCGGGGGGTCTGAGCAGTTCTTC	TRBD2	-	TRBV20-1	TRBJ2-1
CASSLAGTRTVNEQFF	TGTGCCAGCAGCTTGGCTGGGACTCGCACTGTCAATGAGCAGTTCTTC	-	-	TRBV7-2	TRBJ2-1
CSARGPENNQPQHF	TGCAGTGCTAGAGGTCCAGAAAACAATCAGCCCCAGCATTTT	-	few	TRBV20-1	TRBJ1-5
CASSAGTIRGYTF	TGTGCCAGCAGCGCTGGGACAATCAGGGGCTACACCTTC	-	few	TRBV7-2	TRBJ1-2
CSLRVENNGEQFF	TGCAGCCTCCGGGTCGAGAACAATGGTGAGCAGTTCTTC	-	many	TRBV29-1	TRBJ2-1
CASSQEPQISNYGYTF	TGCGCCAGCAGCCAAGAACCCCAGATTTCTAACTATGGCTACACCTTC	-	few	TRBV4-1	TRBJ1-2
CASTLVPYGYTF	TGTGCCAGCACCCTGGTCCCCTATGGCTACACCTTC	-	few	TRBV7-2	TRBJ1-2
CASSLRASEFGYTF	TGTGCCAGCAGCTTGCGGGCCTCGGAATTCGGCTACACCTTC	-	-	TRBV5-4	TRBJ1-2
CGAAETSYSYNEQYF	TGCGGTGCTGCCGAGACTAGTTACTCCTACAATGAGCAGTACTTC	-	once	TRBV20-1	TRBJ2-7